The text below deals with one T cell receptor (beta chain). Germline CDR1 and CDR2: SGDLS and YYNGEE. This CDR3 comprises 14 residues. Trimming removed 0 bases from V and 8 bases from J, with 14 bases in between. The repertoire was sequenced with immunoSEQ multiplex PCR; TCRdb's copy has only in-frame clones and lacks some. The sample has some 1,100,000 clones; 78% are singletons. The donors were adults (healthy and HIV-negative) with no recent acute infections or vaccinations. This sample was included in a study of shared clonotypes between healthy human individuals. This TCR derives from a man aged 18 to 29 in good health. Some clones in this sample may be carry-over from other donors' samples. The chain joins TRBV9 to TRBJ1-2; D not certain. Input material: memory CD4+ T cells from PBMCs. The subset is: CD45RA-negative fraction. The CDR3 loop reads CASSVESPPWGYTF. The CDR3 DNA follows: TGTGCCAGCAGCGTAGAGAGTCCCCCTTGGGGCTACACCTTC.